These T cell receptor beta chains were read from a single sample in a study of shared clonotypes between healthy human individuals. Clones were sequenced by immunoSEQ multiplex PCR, and TCRdb holds only the in-frame ones, with some missing. Of some 2 million clones listed, about 95% are singletons. Sequencing used naive CD4+ T cells sorted from blood. The source is a man aged 18 to 29 in good health. CDR3s leave out the opening cysteine and the closing phenylalanine or tryptophan. Fields, in order: J gene, clone size, V gene, D gene, CDR3 protein. A D gene is named only where the DNA matches it firmly. Some rows mark clone size as missing; the rest say once, few, many or name a class of expanded clone.

TRBJ1-1 | NA | TRBV7-2 | NA | ASSLVGQNTEAF
TRBJ1-5 | NA | TRBV10-3 | NA | AISEAKEPQH
TRBJ1-2 | NA | TRBV11-2 | NA | ASSLDPTGITYGYT
TRBJ1-1 | NA | TRBV5-4 | NA | ASSLQENTEAF
TRBJ2-7 | NA | TRBV4-3 | NA | ASSQDRGAMSSAGIYEQY
TRBJ2-1 | NA | TRBV7-2 | TRBD1 | ASKTPRGPYNEQF
TRBJ2-1 | NA | TRBV11-2 | NA | ASSLALAGYNEQF
TRBJ1-3 | NA | TRBV28 | NA | ASSSGYAGTIY
TRBJ2-5 | NA | TRBV5-6 | TRBD2 | ASSTGLGETQY
TRBJ2-1 | NA | TRBV7-2 | NA | ASSRGLSLNEQF
TRBJ2-1 | NA | TRBV7-2 | NA | ASSLNSGRLVYNEQF
NA | NA | TRBV7-2 | NA | ASSLEWRGYEQY
TRBJ1-2 | NA | TRBV10-3 | NA | AISEGEGYGYT
TRBJ2-7 | NA | TRBV6-5 | TRBD2 | ASASGRFNAYEQY
TRBJ2-3 | NA | TRBV11-3 | TRBD2 | ASSLNSGVAGDTQY
TRBJ1-1 | NA | TRBV7-2 | NA | ASKTGGQMNTEAF
TRBJ2-2 | NA | TRBV6-5 | TRBD2 | ASSYGTSGGTGELF
TRBJ1-5 | NA | TRBV4-2 | NA | ASSRDRDQPQH
TRBJ2-1 | NA | TRBV30 | NA | AWVTRVYNEQF
TRBJ2-5 | NA | TRBV7-9 | NA | ASSLAGVGETQY
TRBJ2-3 | NA | TRBV20-1 | TRBD2 | SASTSARKY
TRBJ1-1 | NA | TRBV5-1 | NA | ASSLESGSNTEAF
TRBJ2-7 | once | TRBV5-1 | NA | ASSLEGNSYEQY
TRBJ2-7 | NA | TRBV5-4 | NA | ASSLRGGDEQY
TRBJ1-2 | NA | TRBV11-2 | TRBD1 | ASSLIGGEGYT
TRBJ1-4 | NA | TRBV4-1 | TRBD1 | ASSPPTGRGEKLF
TRBJ1-1 | NA | TRBV7-9 | TRBD1 | ASSVATGGDEAF
TRBJ2-1 | NA | TRBV7-2 | NA | ASSLGASEEF
TRBJ2-1 | NA | TRBV19 | NA | ASQGGRLSNEQF
TRBJ2-5 | NA | TRBV27 | TRBD2 | ASSSARTSGYRVETQY
TRBJ2-2 | once | TRBV5-1 | NA | ASSSRTEGPGELF
TRBJ2-5 | NA | TRBV5-4 | NA | ASSLKGPSQETQY
TRBJ2-3 | NA | TRBV2 | TRBD2 | ASSGGTSGAPRTDTQY
TRBJ1-2 | NA | TRBV7-8 | NA | ASSLRSMAAANYGYT
TRBJ1-3 | NA | TRBV9 | TRBD1 | ASSVEAHRGYNTIY
TRBJ1-5 | NA | TRBV27 | TRBD1 | ASKALKAGTGSYSNQPQH
TRBJ1-2 | once | TRBV18 | NA | ASSPGGQNYGYT
TRBJ1-2 | NA | TRBV10-3 | NA | AISVNRGYGYT
TRBJ2-7 | NA | TRBV5-4 | TRBD1 | ASSLTTGMFYEQY
TRBJ2-3 | NA | TRBV5-4 | TRBD2 | ASSLGEREGPQY
TRBJ2-1 | few | TRBV30 | NA | AWRFFNEQF
TRBJ2-7 | NA | TRBV7-9 | TRBD1 | ASSLSAGGTYEQY
TRBJ2-3 | NA | TRBV5-1 | TRBD2 | ASSLALVSSGGTDTQY
TRBJ2-3 | NA | TRBV5-1 | NA | ASSLVSGGTDTQY
TRBJ2-7 | NA | TRBV4-3 | NA | ASSQVLGTYEQY